The sequence of this T cell receptor beta chain was determined in a study of response to subunit inactivated influenza vaccine. TCRdb analysed the RT-PCR reads with MiXCR anew, one entry per CDR3 protein. This sample has around 190,000 distinct CDR3 sequences; approximately 14% occur once, and the top ten carry roughly 25%. V was cut by 5 bases and J by 6 bases, with 11 bases left in between. Germline CDR1 is SGHTA and CDR2 is FQGTGA. The CDR3 runs to 13 residues. In its sample, this clonotype was seen many times. The chain carries TRBV7-3 and TRBJ2-1; the D gene is possibly TRBD1 (6 bases). The TCR comes from a man over 45 who received an inactivated influenza vaccine. Here the sequenced sample was CD8+ T cells sorted from PBMCs, taken about 5 days after vaccination. The DNA of the CDR3 is TGTGCCAGCAGCCCATGGGGGCTCAATGAGCAGTTCTTC. Protein sequence: CASSPWGLNEQFF.